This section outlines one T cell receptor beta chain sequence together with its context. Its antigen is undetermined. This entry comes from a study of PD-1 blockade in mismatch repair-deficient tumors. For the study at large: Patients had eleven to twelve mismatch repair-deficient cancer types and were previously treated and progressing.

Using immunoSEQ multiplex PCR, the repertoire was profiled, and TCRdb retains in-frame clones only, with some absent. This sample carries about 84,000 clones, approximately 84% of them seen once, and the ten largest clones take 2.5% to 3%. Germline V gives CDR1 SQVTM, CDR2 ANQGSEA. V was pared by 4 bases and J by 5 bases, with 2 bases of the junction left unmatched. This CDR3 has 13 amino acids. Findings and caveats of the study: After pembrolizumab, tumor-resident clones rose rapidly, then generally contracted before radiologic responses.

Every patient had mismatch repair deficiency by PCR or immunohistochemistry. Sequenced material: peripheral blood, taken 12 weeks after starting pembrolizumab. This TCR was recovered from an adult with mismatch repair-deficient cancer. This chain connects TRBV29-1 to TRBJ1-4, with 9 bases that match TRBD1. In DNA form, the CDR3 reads TGCAGCGTTGGGGGGACAGGGAATGAAAAACTGTTTTTT. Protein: CSVGGTGNEKLFF. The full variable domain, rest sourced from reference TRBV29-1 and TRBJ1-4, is SAVISQKPSRDICQRGTSLTIQCQVDSQVTMMFWYRQQPGQSLTLIATANQGSEATYESGFVIDKFPISRPNLTFSTLTVSNMSPEDSSIYLCSVGGTGNEKLFFGSGTQLSVL.